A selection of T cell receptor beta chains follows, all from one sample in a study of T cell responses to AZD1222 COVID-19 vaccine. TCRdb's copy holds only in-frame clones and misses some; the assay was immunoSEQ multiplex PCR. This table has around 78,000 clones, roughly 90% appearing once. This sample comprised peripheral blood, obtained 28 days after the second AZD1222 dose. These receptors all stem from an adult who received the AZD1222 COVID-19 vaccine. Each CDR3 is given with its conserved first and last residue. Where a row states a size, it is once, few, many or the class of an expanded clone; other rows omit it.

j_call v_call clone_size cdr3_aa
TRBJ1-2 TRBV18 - CASSPPRTGASISNYGYTF
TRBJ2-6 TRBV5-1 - CASSITGTEALRGSGANVLTF
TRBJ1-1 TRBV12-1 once CASSFGWGQGAEKNTEAFF
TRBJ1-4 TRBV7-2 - CASSLETHRILIANEKLFF
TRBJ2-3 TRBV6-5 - CASSYSRGGTDTQYF
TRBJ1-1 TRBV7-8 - CASSPRGGENTEAFF
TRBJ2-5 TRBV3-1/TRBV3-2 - CASSHRLAVVETQYF
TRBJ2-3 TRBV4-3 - CASSQDRSGGMDTQYF
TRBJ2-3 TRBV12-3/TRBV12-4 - CASRVGLAGTQYF
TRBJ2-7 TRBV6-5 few CASSYPDCEGYEQYF
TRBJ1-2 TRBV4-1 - CASSQAGRPYGYTF
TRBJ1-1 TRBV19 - CASSTTGTLNTEAFF
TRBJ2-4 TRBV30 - CAWTGPQKNIQYF
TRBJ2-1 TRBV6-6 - CASSPAGSSYNEQFF
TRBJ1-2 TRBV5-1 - CASSQQDRGLNGYTF
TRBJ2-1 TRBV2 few CASSEDAGGVDEQFF
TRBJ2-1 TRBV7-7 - CASSSSWLAGVDEQFF
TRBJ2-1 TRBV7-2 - CASSLVRQRGANNEQFF
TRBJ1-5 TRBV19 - CASNRGTGGQPQHF
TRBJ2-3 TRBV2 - CASSEPLAGGRTDTQYF
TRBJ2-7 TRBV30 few CAWVIPGTGGYEQYF
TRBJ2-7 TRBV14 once CASSQRGQGFYEQYF
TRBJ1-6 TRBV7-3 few CASSLSGTGNSPLHF
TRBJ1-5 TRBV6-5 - CASSYDSNQPQHF
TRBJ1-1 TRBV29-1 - CSVSRAINTEAFF
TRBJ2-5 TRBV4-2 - CASSQTLGRGSSGAQYF